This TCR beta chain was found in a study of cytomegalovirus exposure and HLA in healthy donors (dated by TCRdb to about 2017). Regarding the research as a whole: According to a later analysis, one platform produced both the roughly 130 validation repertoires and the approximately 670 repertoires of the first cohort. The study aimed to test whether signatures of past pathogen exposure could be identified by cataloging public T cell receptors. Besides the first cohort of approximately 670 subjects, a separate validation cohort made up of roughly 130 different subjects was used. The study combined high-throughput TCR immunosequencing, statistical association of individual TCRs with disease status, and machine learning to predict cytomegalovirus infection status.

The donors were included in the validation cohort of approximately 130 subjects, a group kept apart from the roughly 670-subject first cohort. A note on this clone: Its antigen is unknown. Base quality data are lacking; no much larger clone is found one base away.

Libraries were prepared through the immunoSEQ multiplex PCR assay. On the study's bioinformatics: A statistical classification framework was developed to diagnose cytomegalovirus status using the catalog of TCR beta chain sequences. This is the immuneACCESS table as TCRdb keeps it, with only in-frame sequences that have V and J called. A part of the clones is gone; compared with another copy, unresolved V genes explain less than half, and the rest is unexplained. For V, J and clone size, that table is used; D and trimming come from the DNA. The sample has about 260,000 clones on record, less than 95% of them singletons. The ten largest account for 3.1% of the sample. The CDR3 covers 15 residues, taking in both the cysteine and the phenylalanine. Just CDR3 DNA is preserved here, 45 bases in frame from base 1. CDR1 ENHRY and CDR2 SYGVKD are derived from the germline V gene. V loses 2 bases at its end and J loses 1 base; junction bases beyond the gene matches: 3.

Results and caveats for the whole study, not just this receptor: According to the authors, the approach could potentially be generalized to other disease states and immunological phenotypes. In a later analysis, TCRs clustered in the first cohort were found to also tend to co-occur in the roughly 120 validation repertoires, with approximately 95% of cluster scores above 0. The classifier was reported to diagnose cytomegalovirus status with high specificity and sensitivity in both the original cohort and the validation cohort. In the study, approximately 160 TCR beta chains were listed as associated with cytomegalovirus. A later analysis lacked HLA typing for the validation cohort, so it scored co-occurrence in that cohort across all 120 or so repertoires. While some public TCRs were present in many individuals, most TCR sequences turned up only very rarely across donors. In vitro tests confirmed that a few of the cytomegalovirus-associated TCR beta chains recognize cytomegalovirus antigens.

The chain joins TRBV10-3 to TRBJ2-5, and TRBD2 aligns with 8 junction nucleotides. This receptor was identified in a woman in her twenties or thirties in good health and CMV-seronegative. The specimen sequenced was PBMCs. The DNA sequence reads TGTGCCATCAGTGAGGCGGGGGGCGGCCAAGAGACCCAGTACTTC. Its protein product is CAISEAGGGQETQYF.